This passage covers 28 T cell receptor beta chains from one sample sequenced in a study of cytomegalovirus exposure and HLA in healthy donors. Use of 60 Vbeta and 13 Jbeta primers characterized the PCR. Method: immunoSEQ multiplex PCR; TCRdb's copy keeps in-frame clones and lacks some. The sample includes about 120,000 clones, under 85% of them seen just once. The sample taken for sequencing was PBMCs. Receptor source: a man younger than 30 in good health and CMV-seropositive.

The table lists this clone with a few counts. This rearrangement joins TRBV5-1 to TRBJ2-2, with 7 bases lining up with TRBD1. The length of the CDR3 is 16 residues. Looked up from germline, CDR1 is SGHRS and CDR2 is YFSETQ. J lost 6 bases, V lost 2 bases, and 10 bases had no gene match. The CDR3 DNA is TGCGCCAGCAGCTTTTTAAGCAGGGGGATTTCCGGGGAGCTGTTTTTT. This encodes CASSFLSRGISGELFF.

V usage is TRBV2 and J usage is TRBJ1-6, with D uncertain. The CDR3 contains 16 residues. Trimming took 3 bases from V and 9 from J, leaving 18 bases between them. CDR1 SNHLY and CDR2 FYNNEI come from the germline V gene. In DNA form, the CDR3 reads TGTGCCAGCAGTGAGGTGGAAGGGAGGGCGGTTTCACCCCTCCACTTT. It translates to CASSEVEGRAVSPLHF. The entire variable domain, with the rest obtained from reference TRBV2 and TRBJ1-6, is as follows: EPEVTQTPSHQVTQMGQEVILRCVPISNHLYFYWYRQILGQKVEFLVSFYNNEISEKSEIFDDQFSVERPDGSNFTLKIRSTKLEDSAMYFCASSEVEGRAVSPLHFGNGTRLTVT.

This chain connects TRBV27 to TRBJ1-1; D is unclear. This CDR3 region has 12 residues. Germline V gene sequence: CDR1 MNHEY, CDR2 SMNVEV (reference sequence). With 11 bases removed from V and 0 bases from J, the gap between germline ends came to 10 bases. The CDR3 DNA sequence: TGTGCCTCGGGTTTTTTGAACACTGAAGCTTTCTTT. Amino acid sequence: CASGFLNTEAFF.

This clone is a singleton in its sample. The rearrangement links TRBV7-6 to TRBJ1-6; weak D call: TRBD1 (6 bases). This CDR3 is 14 amino acids long. Germline assignment: CDR1 SGHVS and CDR2 FNYEAQ. Trimming left V 5 bases short and J 6 bases short, with 11 bases between. CDR3 sequence: CASSTGQINSPLHF. CDR3 coding DNA: TGTGCCAGCAGCACCGGACAGATTAATTCACCCCTCCACTTT. Complete variable domain (other parts from reference TRBV7-6 and TRBJ1-6): GAGVSQSPRYKVTKRGQDVALRCDPISGHVSLYWYRQALGQGPEFLTYFNYEAQQDKSGLPNDRFSAERPEGSISTLTIQRTEQRDSAMYRCASSTGQINSPLHFGNGTRLTVT.

The V and J genes are TRBV2 and TRBJ1-5; 7 bases are shared with TRBD1. The J segment lost 4 bases and the V segment lost 10 bases, leaving 7 bases of the junction unmatched. The CDR3 is 13 amino acids. Germline lookup yields CDR1 SNHLY and CDR2 FYNNEI. The CDR3 loop reads CATGQEPNQPQHF. Written as DNA, the CDR3 is TGTGCCACCGGACAGGAGCCAAATCAGCCCCAGCATTTT.

This chain connects TRBV28 to TRBJ1-1, with TRBD1 identical over 7 bases. This CDR3 region has 13 residues. Trimming took 7 bases from V and 5 from J; bases not matched to a gene: 7. Germline loops: CDR1 MDHEN, CDR2 SYDVKM. CDR3 DNA sequence: TGTGCCAGCACTAGGGGGCAGGATACTGAAGCTTTCTTT. Protein sequence: CASTRGQDTEAFF.

V usage is TRBV30 and J usage is TRBJ2-3; 12 bases are a match to TRBD2. The CDR3 has 14 amino acids. CDR1 is GTSNPN and CDR2 is SVGIG in the germline V gene (reference sequence). Losses at the gene ends were 5 bases for V and 2 bases for J; bases not matched to a gene: 2. Here the CDR3 reads CAWGLAGTTDTQYF. The CDR3 nucleotides are TGTGCCTGGGGACTAGCGGGGACCACAGATACGCAGTATTTT.

The chain couples TRBV5-6 to TRBJ1-4; D might be TRBD1 (6 bases). V lost 4 bases, J lost 0 bases, and 13 bases lay in between. The CDR3 contains 16 residues. Germline CDR1 reads SGHDT; CDR2 reads YYEEEE. In DNA, the CDR3 is TGTGCCAGCAGCGAGGACAGAACTGCAACTAATGAAAAACTGTTTTTT. Translated, it gives CASSEDRTATNEKLFF. The whole variable domain, filled in from reference TRBV5-6 and TRBJ1-4, reads DAGVTQSPTHLIKTRGQQVTLRCSPKSGHDTVSWYQQALGQGPQFIFQYYEEEERQRGNFPDRFSGHQFPNYSSELNVNALLLGDSALYLCASSEDRTATNEKLFFGSGTQLSVL.

This rearrangement joins TRBV7-2 to TRBJ2-3; 9 bases map to TRBD2. Germline assignment: CDR1 SGHTA and CDR2 FQGNSA. J lost 2 bases, V lost 2 bases, and 2 bases had no gene match. This CDR3 is built from 15 residues. The CDR3 loop is CASSLLAGYTDTQYF. In nucleotides, the CDR3 is TGTGCCAGCAGCTTACTAGCGGGGTACACAGATACGCAGTATTTT.

This chain joins TRBV4-1 and TRBJ1-2, with 9 bases identical to TRBD1. The germline CDR1 and CDR2 sequences are MGHRA and YSYEKL. Trimming cost V 2 bases and J 2 bases; bases outside gene matches: 6. The CDR3 runs to 16 residues. CDR3 sequence: CASSQPFGTGNYGYTF. The CDR3 nucleotides read TGCGCCAGCAGCCAACCTTTCGGGACAGGGAACTATGGCTACACCTTC.

The V and J genes are TRBV19 and TRBJ2-7, with TRBD2 as a possible D gene (6 bases). The V gene's germline CDR1 is LNHDA and CDR2 SQIVND (reference sequence). V lost 6 bases to trimming and J lost 3 bases, with 12 bases between them. The CDR3 runs 13 residues. CDR3 protein: CASSLSGNYEQYF. CDR3 nucleotide sequence: TGTGCCAGTAGCCTTAGCGGAAACTACGAGCAGTACTTC.

This chain joins TRBV18 and TRBJ1-1, with D perhaps matching TRBD1 (6 bases). Germline values: CDR1 KGHSH, CDR2 LQKENI. The CDR3 loop spans 15 amino acids. Trimming left V 2 bases short and J 1 base short, with 11 bases between. CDR3 in DNA: TGTGCCAGCTCACCATATTCAGGGGAGAACACTGAAGCTTTCTTT. It yields the protein CASSPYSGENTEAFF.

This chain joins TRBV5-4 and TRBJ2-3; TRBD2 matches at 12 bases. The CDR3 runs to 15 residues. Germline CDR1 and CDR2: SGHNT and YYREEE (reference sequence). V dropped 4 bases and J dropped 5; count of bases not matched to a gene: 5. CDR3 in DNA: TGTGCCAGCAGCCATCTAGCGGGGGGGTTAGATACGCAGTATTTT. Its protein is CASSHLAGGLDTQYF.

This chain joins TRBV9 and TRBJ2-3, with 9 positions matching TRBD2. This CDR3 is 15 amino acids long. J lost 2 bases, V lost 6 bases, and 7 bases had no gene match. Germline V lookup: CDR1 SGDLS, CDR2 YYNGEE. The CDR3 region has the DNA TGTGCCAGCACGGCTAGCGGGGTGATCACAGATACGCAGTATTTT. Translating it yields CASTASGVITDTQYF.

The chain joins TRBV2 to TRBJ1-2; D not resolved. The germline gives CDR1 SNHLY, CDR2 FYNNEI. Trimming took off 6 bases at V and 4 bases at J, with 18 bases between the two ends. There are 15 residues in the CDR3. The CDR3 DNA sequence: TGTGCCAGCAGACAGTGGGAGGAGTCTAGCTATGGCTACACCTTC. This encodes CASRQWEESSYGYTF. The full variable domain, rest sourced from reference TRBV2 and TRBJ1-2, is EPEVTQTPSHQVTQMGQEVILRCVPISNHLYFYWYRQILGQKVEFLVSFYNNEISEKSEIFDDQFSVERPDGSNFTLKIRSTKLEDSAMYFCASRQWEESSYGYTFGSGTRLTVV.

The chain carries TRBV10-1 and TRBJ2-3; TRBD1 aligns across 7 bases. Trimming took 3 bases from V and 0 from J; bases not matched to a gene: 6. Germline lookup yields CDR1 WNHNN and CDR2 SYGVQD (reference sequence). There are 16 residues in the CDR3. For the CDR3, the DNA is TGCGCCAGCAGTGAAAAGGGGGCGATGAGCACAGATACGCAGTATTTT. Amino acids: CASSEKGAMSTDTQYF.

This chain links TRBV18 with TRBJ2-5; 8 bases match TRBD2. The V segment lost 1 base and the J segment 4 bases; nucleotides outside the gene matches: 8. There are 16 residues in the CDR3. The germline CDR1 and CDR2 sequences are KGHSH and LQKENI. CDR3 DNA: TGTGCCAGCTCACCACGAGCGCGGGGGGCTAGAGAGACCCAGTACTTC. Protein product: CASSPRARGARETQYF.

The rearrangement joins TRBV6-5 to TRBJ2-7; TRBD2 matches 7 bases. V was clipped by 4 bases and J by 5 bases; unmatched bases: 8. Looked up from germline, CDR1 is MNHEY and CDR2 is SVGAGI. The CDR3 runs 14 residues. The CDR3 nucleotides are TGTGCCAGCAGTTTGAACGGGAGGATCAACGAGCAGTACTTC. It encodes CASSLNGRINEQYF.

The chain is built from TRBV19 and TRBJ1-2, with D perhaps TRBD1 (5 bases). The CDR3 is made up of 14 amino acids. The V end was cut by 3 bases, the J end by 3 bases, with 11 bases between. Looked up from germline, CDR1 is LNHDA and CDR2 is SQIVND (reference sequence). The CDR3 is CASSIQTAYYGYTF. In DNA, the CDR3 is TGTGCCAGTAGTATCCAGACAGCTTACTATGGCTACACCTTC. Combining the CDR3 with reference TRBV19 and TRBJ1-2 gives the whole variable domain DGGITQSPKYLFRKEGQNVTLSCEQNLNHDAMYWYRQDPGQGLRLIYYSQIVNDFQKGDIAEGYSVSREKKESFPLTVTSAQKNPTAFYLCASSIQTAYYGYTFGSGTRLTVV.

The rearrangement links TRBV2 to TRBJ1-2, with D possibly matching TRBD1 (5 bases). This CDR3 contains 13 residues. Germline V gene sequence: CDR1 SNHLY, CDR2 FYNNEI. V dropped 6 bases and J dropped 2 bases, with 10 bases sitting between them. The CDR3 is CASRNRRNYGYTF. The CDR3 region has the DNA TGTGCCAGCAGGAACAGGAGAAACTATGGCTACACCTTC.

This rearrangement joins TRBV29-1 to TRBJ2-4; perhaps TRBD1 as D (5 bases). Germline V CDR1 and CDR2: SQVTM, ANQGSEA. V shed 2 bases and J shed 0 bases, with 8 bases lying between them. CDR3 length: 14 residues. The CDR3 loop reads CSVETGRAKNIQYF. The DNA of the CDR3 is TGCAGCGTTGAAACAGGAAGAGCCAAAAACATTCAGTACTTC. Using reference TRBV29-1 and TRBJ2-4 for the parts outside the CDR3, the full variable domain is SAVISQKPSRDICQRGTSLTIQCQVDSQVTMMFWYRQQPGQSLTLIATANQGSEATYESGFVIDKFPISRPNLTFSTLTVSNMSPEDSSIYLCSVETGRAKNIQYFGAGTRLSVL.

The chain is built from TRBV19 and TRBJ2-2, with D possibly matching TRBD2 (6 bases). Germline values: CDR1 LNHDA, CDR2 SQIVND (reference sequence). This CDR3 has 16 residues. Trimming stripped 6 bases from V and 3 bases from J, with 17 bases between. The CDR3 region is CASRITGTGYTGELFF. DNA for the CDR3: TGTGCCAGTAGGATAACCGGGACTGGGTACACCGGGGAGCTGTTTTTT.

On this clone itself: Relative to the germline gene, one junction end is altered; a read error may explain this. The same CDR3 can be traced to other DNA sequences in this sample. The chain recombines TRBV19 with TRBJ1-2; no clear D gene. Germline-derived CDR1 and CDR2 are LNHDA and SQIVND (reference sequence). The CDR3 has 15 residues. CDR3 nucleotides: TGTGCCAGCAGTATGAACAGCATTCCTAACTATGGCTACACCTTC. Amino acid sequence: CASSMNSIPNYGYTF.

The chain carries TRBV28 and TRBJ2-5; 13 nucleotides line up with TRBD2. V trimming: 3 bases; J trimming: 0 bases; junction bases outside the gene matches: 4. The length of the CDR3 is 17 residues. Germline loops: CDR1 MDHEN, CDR2 SYDVKM. The CDR3 DNA reads TGTGCCAGCAGTTTCCCTGGACTAGCGGGGGACCAAGAGACCCAGTACTTC. Translating gives CASSFPGLAGDQETQYF.

The rearrangement joins TRBV29-1 to TRBJ1-1, with D unresolved. With 1 base removed from V and 0 bases from J, the gap between germline ends came to 6 bases. The CDR3 covers 13 residues. Germline V gene lookup returns CDR1 SQVTM and CDR2 ANQGSEA. CDR3 DNA sequence: TGCAGCGTTGAAGGGCCACTGAACACTGAAGCTTTCTTT. Protein: CSVEGPLNTEAFF.

CDR3 region: CASSLVLGVGLAEFYEQYF. The DNA of the CDR3 is TGTGCCAGCAGCTTAGTACTAGGGGTTGGGCTAGCGGAATTCTACGAGCAGTACTTC. This rearrangement joins TRBV11-2 to TRBJ2-5; the match to TRBD2 covers 7 bases. The J call may not be correct, given that the DNA end is closer to TRBJ2-7. The germline V gene encodes CDR1 SGHAT and CDR2 FQNNGV. The CDR3 totals 19 residues.

For the CDR3, the DNA is TGCGCCAGCAGCCAAGACCGGACTAGCGGGACCTCCGGGGACATTCAGTACTTC. As protein: CASSQDRTSGTSGDIQYF. This chain connects TRBV4-1 to TRBJ2-4; TRBD2 matches 12 bases. This CDR3 region has 18 residues. V shed 0 bases and J 8 bases; nucleotides not matched to a gene: 11. Germline V gene lookup returns CDR1 MGHRA and CDR2 YSYEKL.

V is TRBV6-6 and J is TRBJ2-1; TRBD2 matches 8 bases. J was trimmed by 9 bases and V by 2 bases; bases with no gene match: 3. Germline V gene data show CDR1 as MNHNY and CDR2 as SVGAGI (reference sequence). CDR3 length: 13 amino acids. The CDR3 DNA reads as TGTGCCAGCAGTTACCGGGGGGGCATTGAGCAGTTCTTC. It translates to CASSYRGGIEQFF.